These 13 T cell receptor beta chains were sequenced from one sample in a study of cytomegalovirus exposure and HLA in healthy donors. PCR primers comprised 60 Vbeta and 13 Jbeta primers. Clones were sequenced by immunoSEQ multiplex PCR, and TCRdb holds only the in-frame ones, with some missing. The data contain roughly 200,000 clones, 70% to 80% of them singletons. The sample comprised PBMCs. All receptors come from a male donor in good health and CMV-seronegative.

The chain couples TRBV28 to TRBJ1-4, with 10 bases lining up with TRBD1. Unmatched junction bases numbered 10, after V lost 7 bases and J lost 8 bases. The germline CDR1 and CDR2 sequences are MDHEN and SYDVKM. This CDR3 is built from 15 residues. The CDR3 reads CASTDAGTGEEKLFF. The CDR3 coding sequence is TGTGCCAGCACCGACGCCGGGACAGGGGAGGAAAAACTGTTTTTT. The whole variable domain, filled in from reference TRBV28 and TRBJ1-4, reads DVKVTQSSRYLVKRTGEKVFLECVQDMDHENMFWYRQDPGLGLRLIYFSYDVKMKEKGDIPEGYSVSREKKERFSLILESASTNQTSMYLCASTDAGTGEEKLFFGSGTQLSVL.

The CDR3 DNA reads TGCGCCAGCCATGTCGGGCGGGGGGGCCTGAATGAGCAGTTCTTC. Its translation: CASHVGRGGLNEQFF. The V and J genes are TRBV5-1 and TRBJ2-1, with 9 bases matching TRBD2. Trimming at V came to 7 bases and at J to 7 bases, leaving 12 bases not matched to a gene. In germline, CDR1 is SGHRS, CDR2 YFSETQ. This CDR3 contains 15 residues.

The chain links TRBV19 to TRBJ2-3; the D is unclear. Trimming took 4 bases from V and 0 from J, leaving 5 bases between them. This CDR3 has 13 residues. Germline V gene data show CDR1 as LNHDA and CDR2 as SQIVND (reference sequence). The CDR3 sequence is CASSSASTDTQYF. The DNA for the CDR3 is TGTGCCAGTAGTAGCGCCAGCACAGATACGCAGTATTTT.

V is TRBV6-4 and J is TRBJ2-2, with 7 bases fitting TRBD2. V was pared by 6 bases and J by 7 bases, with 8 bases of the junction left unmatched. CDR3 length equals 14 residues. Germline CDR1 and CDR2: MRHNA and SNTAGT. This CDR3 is CASRSPGLYGELFF. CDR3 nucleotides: TGTGCCAGCAGGTCCCCGGGACTATACGGGGAGCTGTTTTTT.

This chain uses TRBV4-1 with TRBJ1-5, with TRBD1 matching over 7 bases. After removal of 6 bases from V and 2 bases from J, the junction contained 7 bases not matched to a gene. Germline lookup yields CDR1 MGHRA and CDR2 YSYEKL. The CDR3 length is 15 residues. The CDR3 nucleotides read TGCGCCAGCAGACTCACAGGGGTAGGCAATCAGCCCCAGCATTTT. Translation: CASRLTGVGNQPQHF.

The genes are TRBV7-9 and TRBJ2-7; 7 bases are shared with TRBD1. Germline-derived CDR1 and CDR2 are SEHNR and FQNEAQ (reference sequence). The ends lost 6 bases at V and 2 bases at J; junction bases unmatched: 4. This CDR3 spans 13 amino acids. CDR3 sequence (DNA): TGTGCCAGCAGTCAGACAGGGCCCTACGAGCAGTACTTC. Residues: CASSQTGPYEQYF.

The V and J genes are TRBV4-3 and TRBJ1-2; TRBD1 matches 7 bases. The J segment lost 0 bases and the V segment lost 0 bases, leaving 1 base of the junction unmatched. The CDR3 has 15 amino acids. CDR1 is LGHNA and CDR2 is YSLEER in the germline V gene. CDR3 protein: CASSQEQGPNYGYTF. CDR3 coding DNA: TGCGCCAGCAGCCAAGAACAGGGGCCTAACTATGGCTACACCTTC.

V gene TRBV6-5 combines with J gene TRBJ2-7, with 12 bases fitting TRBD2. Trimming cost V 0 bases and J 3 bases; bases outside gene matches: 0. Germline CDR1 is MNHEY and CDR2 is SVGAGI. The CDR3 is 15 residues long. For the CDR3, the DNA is TGTGCCAGCAGTTACTCACTAGCGGGAGGCTACGAGCAGTACTTC. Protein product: CASSYSLAGGYEQYF.

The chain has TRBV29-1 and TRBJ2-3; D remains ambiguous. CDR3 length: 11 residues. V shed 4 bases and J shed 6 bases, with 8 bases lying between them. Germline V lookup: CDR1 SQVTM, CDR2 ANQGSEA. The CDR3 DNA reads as TGCAGCGTTGGCCGGAGTGATACGCAGTATTTT. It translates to CSVGRSDTQYF.

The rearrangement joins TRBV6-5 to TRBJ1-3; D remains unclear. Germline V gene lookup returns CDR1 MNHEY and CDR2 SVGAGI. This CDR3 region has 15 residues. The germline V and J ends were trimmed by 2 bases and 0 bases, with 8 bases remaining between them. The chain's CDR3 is CASSYDLSSGNTIYF. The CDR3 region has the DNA TGTGCCAGCAGTTACGATCTGAGCTCTGGAAACACCATATATTTT.

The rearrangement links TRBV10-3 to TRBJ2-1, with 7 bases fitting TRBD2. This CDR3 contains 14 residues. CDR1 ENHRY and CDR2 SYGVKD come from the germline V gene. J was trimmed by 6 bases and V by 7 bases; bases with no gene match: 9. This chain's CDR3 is CAITVSGALNEQFF. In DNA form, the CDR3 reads TGTGCCATCACCGTAAGCGGGGCACTCAATGAGCAGTTCTTC.

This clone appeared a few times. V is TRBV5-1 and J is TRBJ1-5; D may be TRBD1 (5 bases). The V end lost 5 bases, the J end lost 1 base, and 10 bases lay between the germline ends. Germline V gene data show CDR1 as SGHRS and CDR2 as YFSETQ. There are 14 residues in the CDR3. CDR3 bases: TGCGCCAGCAGTCTGGCAGGGAGCAATCAGCCCCAGCATTTT. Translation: CASSLAGSNQPQHF.

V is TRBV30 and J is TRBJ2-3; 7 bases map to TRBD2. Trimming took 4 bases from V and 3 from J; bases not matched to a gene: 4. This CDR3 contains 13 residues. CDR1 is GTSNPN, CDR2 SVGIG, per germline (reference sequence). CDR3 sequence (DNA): TGTGCCTGGACTAGCGGTTTGACAGATACGCAGTATTTT. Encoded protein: CAWTSGLTDTQYF.